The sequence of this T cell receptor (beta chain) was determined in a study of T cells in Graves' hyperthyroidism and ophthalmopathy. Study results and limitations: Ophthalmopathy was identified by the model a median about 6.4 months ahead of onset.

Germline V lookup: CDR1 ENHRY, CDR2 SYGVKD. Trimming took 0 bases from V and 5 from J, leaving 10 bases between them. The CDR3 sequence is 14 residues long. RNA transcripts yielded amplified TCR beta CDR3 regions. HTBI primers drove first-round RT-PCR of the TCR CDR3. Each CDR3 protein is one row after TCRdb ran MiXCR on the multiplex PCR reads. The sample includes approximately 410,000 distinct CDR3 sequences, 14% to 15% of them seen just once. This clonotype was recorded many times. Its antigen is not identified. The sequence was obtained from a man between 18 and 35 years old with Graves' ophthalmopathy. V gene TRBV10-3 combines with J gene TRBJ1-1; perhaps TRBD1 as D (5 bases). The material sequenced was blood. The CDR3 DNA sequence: TGTGCCATCAGTGAGTCGGAGGGGAGAACTGAAGCTTTCTTT. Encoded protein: CAISESEGRTEAFF.